This record concerns one TCR beta chain sequence. As yet, its antigen is unknown. Deletions cut 6 bases from V and 3 bases from J, with 17 bases between. The V gene's germline CDR1 is SGHRS and CDR2 YFSETQ. The CDR3 extends over 15 amino acids. This sample was included in a study of OX40 agonist ivuxolimab in advanced cancers. Study outcomes and limitations: Some patients who did not respond also had low normalized T-cell clonal expansion.

Patients were ineligible given autoimmune disease history or systemic immunosuppression. Clones were read by immunoSEQ multiplex PCR, and TCRdb kept only the in-frame ones, dropping some. The sample contains some 33,000 clones, roughly 79% of which appear only once. The genes are TRBV5-1 and TRBJ2-3, with a possible D match to TRBD2 (6 bases). The clonotype originates from an adult with an advanced solid tumor such as melanoma, head and neck, liver or kidney cancer. Here the sequenced sample was CD4+ or CD8+ T cells sorted from blood, taken in a trial of the OX40 agonist ivuxolimab. DNA for the CDR3: TGCGCCAGCACTGGGGGGAGCGGGCATACAGATACGCAGTATTTT. This translates into CASTGGSGHTDTQYF.